These T cell receptor beta chains were read from a single sample in a study of blood T cell repertoires in COVID-19. Measured with immunoSEQ multiplex PCR; TCRdb has only the in-frame clones, and not every one. The table shows approximately 250,000 clones, with more than 80% occurring only once. Source material: peripheral blood. The receptors originated from a human donor in a cohort sampled during active COVID-19. Both conserved end residues are trimmed from each CDR3.

V gene: TRBV29-1
CDR3 length: 14
CDR3 protein: SVDLGDISMNTEAF

V gene: TRBV4-1
CDR3 length: 14
CDR3 protein: ASSQGDRGTNQPQH

V gene: TRBV28
CDR3 length: 12
CDR3 protein: ASRRGGGAGELF

V gene: TRBV24-1
CDR3 length: 13
CDR3 protein: ASRSTSGRSDEQF

V gene: TRBV7-2
CDR3 length: 13
CDR3 protein: ASSPGILRSEKLF

V gene: TRBV12-3/TRBV12-4
CDR3 length: 11
CDR3 protein: ASSLREGQPQH

V gene: TRBV6-2/TRBV6-3
CDR3 length: 14
CDR3 protein: ASSYLRLASAETQY

V gene: TRBV4-1
CDR3 length: 14
CDR3 protein: ASSQDPGGVGTEAF

V gene: TRBV10-3
CDR3 length: 8
CDR3 protein: ATYYYGYT

V gene: TRBV2
CDR3 length: 13
CDR3 protein: ASRGDRASGNTIY

V gene: TRBV7-3
CDR3 length: 12
CDR3 protein: ASSSDRNNQPQH

V gene: TRBV6-6
CDR3 length: 18
CDR3 protein: ASSLRTGSMGGSYNSPLH

V gene: TRBV6-5
CDR3 length: 12
CDR3 protein: ASSRTLTGNTIY

V gene: TRBV5-6
CDR3 length: 12
CDR3 protein: ASSLWLARNEQF

V gene: TRBV27
CDR3 length: 13
CDR3 protein: ASSFSSGTGEGYT

V gene: TRBV10-3
CDR3 length: 11
CDR3 protein: AIYSLFSGELF

V gene: TRBV6-5
CDR3 length: 9
CDR3 protein: ASSQGGEQF

V gene: TRBV28
CDR3 length: 12
CDR3 protein: ASSSGGDNSPLH

V gene: TRBV7-9
CDR3 length: 11
CDR3 protein: ASSSQTIHEQY

V gene: TRBV11-3
CDR3 length: 11
CDR3 protein: ASSLYYGTEAF

V gene: TRBV5-6
CDR3 length: 9
CDR3 protein: ASSLSREQF

V gene: TRBV27
CDR3 length: 14
CDR3 protein: ASRIRRASAHNEQF

V gene: TRBV4-2
CDR3 length: 12
CDR3 protein: ASSQGDRGNTIY

V gene: TRBV2
CDR3 length: 10
CDR3 protein: ASSEAIKPQH

V gene: TRBV29-1
CDR3 length: 10
CDR3 protein: SVGGGQETQY

V gene: TRBV11-3
CDR3 length: 17
CDR3 protein: ASSLERQGDTPTNEKLF

V gene: TRBV12-5
CDR3 length: 16
CDR3 protein: ASGSWTGKGRVQETQY

V gene: TRBV3-1/TRBV3-2
CDR3 length: 10
CDR3 protein: ASSQRRGEQF

V gene: TRBV7-8
CDR3 length: 16
CDR3 protein: ASSLRVFRDRPNQPQH

V gene: TRBV12-5
CDR3 length: 11
CDR3 protein: ASVRGGSDTQY

V gene: TRBV15
CDR3 length: 13
CDR3 protein: ATSRPGTGSYEQY

V gene: TRBV11-3
CDR3 length: 16
CDR3 protein: ASSRYGLAGGPTGELF

V gene: TRBV7-9
CDR3 length: 12
CDR3 protein: ASSLGSTNYGYT

V gene: TRBV28
CDR3 length: 14
CDR3 protein: ASSLYRGHGKNIQY

V gene: TRBV28
CDR3 length: 16
CDR3 protein: ASSLWGTTGGYHNEQF

V gene: TRBV29-1
CDR3 length: 11
CDR3 protein: SGSTGIGETQY

V gene: TRBV2
CDR3 length: 11
CDR3 protein: ASFRGARETQY

V gene: TRBV6-2/TRBV6-3
CDR3 length: 12
CDR3 protein: ASSLQEYQIGQY

V gene: TRBV11-3
CDR3 length: 12
CDR3 protein: ASSPLILGHGYT

V gene: TRBV2
CDR3 length: 9
CDR3 protein: ASAREGEQF

V gene: TRBV7-2
CDR3 length: 13
CDR3 protein: ASSSPGLPSGEQF

V gene: TRBV6-5
CDR3 length: 13
CDR3 protein: ASSWPGAGANVLT

V gene: TRBV29-1
CDR3 length: 18
CDR3 protein: SVVFRLGQGTNPTNEKLF

V gene: TRBV7-9
CDR3 length: 12
CDR3 protein: ASSLSGDAYEQY

V gene: TRBV9
CDR3 length: 11
CDR3 protein: ASSLSGTPEAF

V gene: TRBV6-5
CDR3 length: 11
CDR3 protein: ASRPGTGEKLF

V gene: TRBV7-2
CDR3 length: 12
CDR3 protein: ASSPVPGVYEQY

V gene: TRBV6-5
CDR3 length: 13
CDR3 protein: ASSYATGGSYEQY

V gene: TRBV28
CDR3 length: 12
CDR3 protein: ASSLVQGGYGYT

V gene: TRBV12-3/TRBV12-4
CDR3 length: 9
CDR3 protein: ASSLTDTQY

V gene: TRBV10-1
CDR3 length: 18
CDR3 protein: ASSETIPGLSNYSNQPQH